Below, one T cell receptor beta chain is given with its context. Its antigen remains unidentified. Isolating PBMCs gave at least 6.5 million of these cells per sample. This sample was included in a study of blood T cells in healthy people across ages. Study observations and caveats: Naive CD4+ cell counts and diversity both ran higher in long-lived than in aged donors. From one million sequenced T cells, diversity estimates were lower bounds. Leaving the PBMCs unsorted stopped any conclusive comparison of naive versus antigen-experienced cells.

The CDR3 runs 13 residues. V gave up 6 bases and J gave up 4 bases, with 12 bases separating them. Germline lookup yields CDR1 SQVTM and CDR2 ANQGSEA. PCR was performed a second time for roughly 7 to 11 cycles using a sample-barcoded 5' primer and a J-beta primer mix. One entry per CDR3 protein results from TCRdb running MiXCR on the 5' RACE reads. The profile shows 1.2 million to 1.5 million distinct CDR3 sequences, almost 60% of them singletons. Sequencing input: blood. The chain couples TRBV29-1 to TRBJ2-2; TRBD1 or TRBD2 may be the D gene (5 bases each). The receptor was derived from a man aged 18 to 30 in good health. The DNA of the CDR3 is TGCAGCGTGGGACGGCAGAGCACCGGGGAGCTGTTTTTT. Protein product: CSVGRQSTGELFF.